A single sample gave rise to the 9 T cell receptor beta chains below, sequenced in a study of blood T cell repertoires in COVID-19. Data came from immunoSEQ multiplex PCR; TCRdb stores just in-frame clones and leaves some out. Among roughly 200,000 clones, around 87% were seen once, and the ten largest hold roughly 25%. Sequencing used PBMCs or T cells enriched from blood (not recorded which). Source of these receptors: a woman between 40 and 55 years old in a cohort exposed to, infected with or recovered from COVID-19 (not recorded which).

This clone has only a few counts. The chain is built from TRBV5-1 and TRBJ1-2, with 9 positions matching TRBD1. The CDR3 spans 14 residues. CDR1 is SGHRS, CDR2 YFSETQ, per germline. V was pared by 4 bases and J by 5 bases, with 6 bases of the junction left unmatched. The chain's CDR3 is CASSPDRGAYGYTF. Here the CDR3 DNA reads TGCGCCAGCAGCCCAGACAGGGGGGCTTATGGCTACACCTTC.

The CDR3 DNA is TGTGCCAGCGGATTGGGACAGGTTGGTGACTATGGCTACACCTTC. Its protein is CASGLGQVGDYGYTF. The chain employs TRBV7-9 and TRBJ1-2; 8 nucleotides line up with TRBD1. Losses at the gene ends were 8 bases for V and 3 bases for J; bases not matched to a gene: 11. The germline gives CDR1 SEHNR, CDR2 FQNEAQ (reference sequence). The CDR3 sequence is 15 residues long.

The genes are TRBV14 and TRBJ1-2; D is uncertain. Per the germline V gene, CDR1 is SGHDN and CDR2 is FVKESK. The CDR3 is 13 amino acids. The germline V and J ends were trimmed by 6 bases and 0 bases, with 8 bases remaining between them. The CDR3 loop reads CASSLTANYGYTF. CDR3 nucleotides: TGTGCCAGCAGTCTTACAGCTAACTATGGCTACACCTTC.

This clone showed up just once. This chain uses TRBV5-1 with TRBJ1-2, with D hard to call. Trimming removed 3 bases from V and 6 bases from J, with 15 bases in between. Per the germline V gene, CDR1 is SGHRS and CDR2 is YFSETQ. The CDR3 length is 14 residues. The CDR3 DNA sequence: TGCGCCAGCAGCTACCTTCTGAGCGGCCATGGCTACACCTTC. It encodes CASSYLLSGHGYTF.

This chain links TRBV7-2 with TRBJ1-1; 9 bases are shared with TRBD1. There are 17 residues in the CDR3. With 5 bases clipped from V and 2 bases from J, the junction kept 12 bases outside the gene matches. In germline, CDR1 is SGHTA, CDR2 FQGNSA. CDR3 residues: CASSVRGLDRGNTEAFF. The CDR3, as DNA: TGTGCCAGCAGCGTTAGGGGGTTGGACAGGGGAAACACTGAAGCTTTCTTT.

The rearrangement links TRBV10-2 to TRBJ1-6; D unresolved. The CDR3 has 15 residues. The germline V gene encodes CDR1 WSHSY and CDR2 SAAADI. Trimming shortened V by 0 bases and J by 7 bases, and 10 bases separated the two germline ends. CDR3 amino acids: CASSESTRVNSPLHF. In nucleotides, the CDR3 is TGCGCCAGCAGTGAGTCGACGAGGGTCAATTCACCCCTCCACTTT.

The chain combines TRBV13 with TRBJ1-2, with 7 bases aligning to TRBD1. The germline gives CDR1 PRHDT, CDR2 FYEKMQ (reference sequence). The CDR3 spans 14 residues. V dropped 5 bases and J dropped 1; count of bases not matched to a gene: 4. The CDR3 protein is CASSPRDSNYGYTF. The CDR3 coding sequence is TGTGCCAGCAGCCCTCGGGACAGTAACTATGGCTACACCTTC.

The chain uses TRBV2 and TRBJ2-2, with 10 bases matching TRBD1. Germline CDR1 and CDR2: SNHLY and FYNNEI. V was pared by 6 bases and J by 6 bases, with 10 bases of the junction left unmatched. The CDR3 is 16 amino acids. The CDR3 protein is CASRETGGEGPGELFF. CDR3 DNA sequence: TGTGCCAGCAGGGAGACAGGGGGCGAGGGTCCCGGGGAGCTGTTTTTT.

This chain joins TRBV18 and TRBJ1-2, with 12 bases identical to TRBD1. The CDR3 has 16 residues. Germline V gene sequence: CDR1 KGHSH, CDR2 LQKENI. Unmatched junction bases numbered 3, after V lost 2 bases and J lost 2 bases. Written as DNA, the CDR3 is TGTGCCAGCTCACCAACGGGGACAGGGGGCAACTATGGCTACACCTTC. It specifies CASSPTGTGGNYGYTF.